The rows below give T cell receptor beta chains drawn from one sample of a study of control samples from healthy donors and cancer patients. The repertoire was sequenced with immunoSEQ multiplex PCR; TCRdb's copy has only in-frame clones and lacks some. The sample shows tens of thousands of clones, 70% to 75% of them seen only once. The sample comprised formalin-fixed, paraffin-embedded tissue. The receptors were sampled from a male donor with melanoma. Each CDR3 is given with its conserved first and last residue. Each record gives: clone size, D gene, J gene, V gene, CDR3 protein, CDR3 DNA. A D gene is named only where the DNA matches it firmly. Size is omitted from some rows. Given values are once, few, many or a class for expanded clones.

-,-,TRBJ2-4,TRBV19,CASSIAGIQYF,TGTGCCAGTAGTATAGCTGGCATTCAGTACTTC
-,TRBD2,TRBJ2-1,TRBV2,CASRFLAVSYNEQFF,TGTGCCAGCAGATTCCTAGCGGTCTCCTACAATGAGCAGTTCTTC
-,-,TRBJ2-3,TRBV2,CASSWGRDTQYF,TGTGCCAGCAGCTGGGGAAGAGATACGCAGTATTTT
few,-,TRBJ2-7,TRBV12-3/TRBV12-4,CASGNEGGEQYF,TGTGCCAGCGGCAACGAGGGAGGCGAGCAGTACTTC
-,-,TRBJ1-2,TRBV7-6,CASSLVEEYGYTF,TGTGCCAGCAGCTTAGTAGAAGAGTATGGCTACACCTTC
-,-,TRBJ2-3,TRBV24-1,CATSDTSGHTDTQYF,TGTGCCACCAGTGATACTAGTGGACACACAGATACGCAGTATTTT
-,TRBD2,TRBJ2-7,TRBV19,CASQGTSGISSYEQYF,TGTGCCAGCCAAGGGACTAGCGGAATTAGCTCCTACGAGCAGTACTTC
-,-,TRBJ2-7,TRBV11-2,CASSFRDSYEQYF,TGTGCCAGCAGCTTCCGGGACTCATACGAGCAGTACTTC
-,TRBD1,TRBJ1-5,TRBV2,CASRDRGINQPQHF,TGTGCCAGCAGAGACAGGGGAATCAATCAGCCCCAGCATTTT
-,TRBD2,TRBJ2-2,TRBV5-4,CASSTPGLAVGELFF,TGTGCCAGCAGCACGCCGGGACTAGCGGTCGGGGAGCTGTTTTTT
-,TRBD1,TRBJ1-5,TRBV28,CASRLRDRGGQQPQHF,TGTGCCAGCAGACTCCGGGACAGGGGAGGTCAACAGCCCCAGCATTTT
-,TRBD2,TRBJ2-7,TRBV11-2,CASSLIGLAGGTEQYF,TGTGCCAGCAGCTTAATCGGACTAGCAGGAGGTACCGAGCAGTACTTC
-,-,TRBJ1-2,TRBV12-1,CASSFAGPNYGYTF,TGTGCCAGCAGCTTTGCGGGGCCAAACTATGGCTACACCTTC
many,-,TRBJ2-2,TRBV18,CASSPEDLGELFF,TGTGCCAGCTCACCTGAGGATCTCGGGGAGCTGTTTTTT
-,-,TRBJ2-5,TRBV2,CASSAVAGFQETQYF,TGTGCCAGCAGTGCGGTCGCGGGATTCCAAGAGACCCAGTACTTC
-,TRBD2,TRBJ2-7,TRBV7-9,CASSLSGREDEQYF,TGTGCCAGCAGCCTTAGCGGGAGAGAGGACGAGCAGTACTTC
once,TRBD1,TRBJ1-2,TRBV6-2/TRBV6-3,CASSRSDRVYGYTF,TGTGCCAGCAGTAGATCGGACAGGGTCTATGGCTACACCTTC